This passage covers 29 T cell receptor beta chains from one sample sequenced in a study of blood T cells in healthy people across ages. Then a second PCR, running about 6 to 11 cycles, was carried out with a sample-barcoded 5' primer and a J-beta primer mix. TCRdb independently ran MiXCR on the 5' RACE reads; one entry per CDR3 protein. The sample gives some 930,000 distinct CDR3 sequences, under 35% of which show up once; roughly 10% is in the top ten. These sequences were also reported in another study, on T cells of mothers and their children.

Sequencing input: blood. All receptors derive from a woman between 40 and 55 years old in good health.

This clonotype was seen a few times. CDR3 DNA sequence: TGTGCCACCAGTGGGGCGTCAGATACGCAGTATTTT. Encoded protein: CATSGASDTQYF. This chain links TRBV24-1 with TRBJ2-3; D not resolved. V gave up 5 bases and J gave up 4 bases, with 6 bases separating them. CDR1 and CDR2 from the germline V gene are KGHDR and SFDVKD. CDR3 length: 12 residues.

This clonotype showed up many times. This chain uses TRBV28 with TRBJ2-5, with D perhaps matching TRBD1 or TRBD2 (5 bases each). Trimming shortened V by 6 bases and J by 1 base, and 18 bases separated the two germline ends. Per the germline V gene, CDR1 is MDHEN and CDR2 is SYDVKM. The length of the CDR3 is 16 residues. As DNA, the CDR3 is TGTGCCAGCAGCCCTGAGAGGGGCCAACGCCAAGAGACCCAGTACTTC. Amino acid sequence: CASSPERGQRQETQYF.

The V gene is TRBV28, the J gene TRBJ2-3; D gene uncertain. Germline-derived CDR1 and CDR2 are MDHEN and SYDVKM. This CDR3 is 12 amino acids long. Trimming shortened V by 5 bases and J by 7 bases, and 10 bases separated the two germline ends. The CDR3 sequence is CASSPPPYTQYF. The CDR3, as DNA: TGTGCCAGCAGTCCACCCCCGTATACGCAGTATTTT.

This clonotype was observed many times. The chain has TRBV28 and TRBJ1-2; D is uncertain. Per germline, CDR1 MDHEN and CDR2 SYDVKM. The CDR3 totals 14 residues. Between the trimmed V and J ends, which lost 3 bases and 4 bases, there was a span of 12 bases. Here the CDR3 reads CASSLSRGSYGYTF. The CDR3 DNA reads TGTGCCAGCAGTTTGTCCCGAGGAAGCTATGGCTACACCTTC.

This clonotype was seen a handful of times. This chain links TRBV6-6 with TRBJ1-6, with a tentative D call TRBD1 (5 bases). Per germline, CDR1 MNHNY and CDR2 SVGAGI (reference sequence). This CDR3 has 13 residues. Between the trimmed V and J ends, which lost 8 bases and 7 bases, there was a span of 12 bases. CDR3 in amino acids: CASGGNWNSPLHF. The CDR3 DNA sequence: TGTGCCAGCGGGGGAAATTGGAATTCACCCCTCCACTTT.

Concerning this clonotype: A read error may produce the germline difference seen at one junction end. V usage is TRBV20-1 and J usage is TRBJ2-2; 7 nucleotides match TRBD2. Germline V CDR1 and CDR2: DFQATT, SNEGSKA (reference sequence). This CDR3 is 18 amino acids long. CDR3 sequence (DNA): TGCAGCGCTAGAGGGTACGAATTGGCGGGGGATCACACCGGGGAGCTGTTTTTT. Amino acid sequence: CSARGYELAGDHTGELFF.

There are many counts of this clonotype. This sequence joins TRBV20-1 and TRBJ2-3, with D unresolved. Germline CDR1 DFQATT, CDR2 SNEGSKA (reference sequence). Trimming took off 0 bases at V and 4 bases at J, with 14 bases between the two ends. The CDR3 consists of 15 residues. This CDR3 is CSARDLRQVADTQYF. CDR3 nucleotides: TGCAGTGCTAGAGATCTGAGGCAGGTGGCAGATACGCAGTATTTT.

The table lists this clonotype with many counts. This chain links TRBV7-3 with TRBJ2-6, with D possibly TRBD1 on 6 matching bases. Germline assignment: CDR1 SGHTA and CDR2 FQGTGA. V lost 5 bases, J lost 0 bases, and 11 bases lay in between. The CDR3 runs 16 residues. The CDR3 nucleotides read TGTGCCAGCAGCCCCACAGGGTACTCTGGGGCCAACGTCCTGACTTTC. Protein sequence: CASSPTGYSGANVLTF.

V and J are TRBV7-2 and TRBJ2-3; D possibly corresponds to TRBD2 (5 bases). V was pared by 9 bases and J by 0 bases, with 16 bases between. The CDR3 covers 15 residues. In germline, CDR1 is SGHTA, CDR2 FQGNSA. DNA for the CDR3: TGTGCCAGTAGCCCCTGGAGGTCTAGCACAGATACGCAGTATTTT. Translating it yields CASSPWRSSTDTQYF.

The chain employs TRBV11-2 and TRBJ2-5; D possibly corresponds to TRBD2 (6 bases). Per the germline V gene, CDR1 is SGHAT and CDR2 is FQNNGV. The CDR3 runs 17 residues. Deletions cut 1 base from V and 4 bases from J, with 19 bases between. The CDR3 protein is CASSLGEVGGYLETQYF. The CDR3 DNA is TGTGCCAGCAGCTTAGGGGAGGTGGGGGGATATCTAGAGACCCAGTACTTC. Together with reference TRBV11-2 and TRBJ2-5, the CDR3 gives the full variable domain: EAGVAQSPRYKIIEKRQSVAFWCNPISGHATLYWYQQILGQGPKLLIQFQNNGVVDDSQLPKDRFSAERLKGVDSTLKIQPAKLEDSAVYLCASSLGEVGGYLETQYFGPGTRLLVL.

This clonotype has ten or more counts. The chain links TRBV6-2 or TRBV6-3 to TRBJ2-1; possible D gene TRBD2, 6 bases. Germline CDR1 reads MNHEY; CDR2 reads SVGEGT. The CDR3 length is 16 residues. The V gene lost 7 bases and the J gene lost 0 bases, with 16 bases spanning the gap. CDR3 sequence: CASKQLASPSYNEQFF. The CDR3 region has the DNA TGTGCCAGCAAACAACTAGCTTCTCCCTCCTACAATGAGCAGTTCTTC.

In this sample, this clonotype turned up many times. In nucleotides, the CDR3 is TGTGCCAGCAGTTCCTCGGACAGGACATACGAGCAGTACTTC. Translated, it gives CASSSSDRTYEQYF. This chain links TRBV28 with TRBJ2-7; 7 nucleotides align to TRBD1. The CDR3 has 14 residues. Germline loops: CDR1 MDHEN, CDR2 SYDVKM. J lost 4 bases, V lost 4 bases, and 7 bases had no gene match.

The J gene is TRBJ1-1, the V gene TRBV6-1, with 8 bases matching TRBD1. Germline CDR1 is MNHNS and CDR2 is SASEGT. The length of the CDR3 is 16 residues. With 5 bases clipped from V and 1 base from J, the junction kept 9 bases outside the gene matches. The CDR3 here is CASSPRTGFTNTEAFF. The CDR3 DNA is TGTGCCAGCAGTCCGCGGACAGGGTTTACGAACACTGAAGCTTTCTTT.

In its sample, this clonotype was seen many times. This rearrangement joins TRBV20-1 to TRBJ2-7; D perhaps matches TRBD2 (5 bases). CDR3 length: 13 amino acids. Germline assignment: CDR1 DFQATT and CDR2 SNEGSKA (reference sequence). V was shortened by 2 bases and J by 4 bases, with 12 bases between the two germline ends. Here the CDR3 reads CSARSGIRYEQYF. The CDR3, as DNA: TGCAGTGCTAGATCCGGGATCCGATACGAGCAGTACTTC.

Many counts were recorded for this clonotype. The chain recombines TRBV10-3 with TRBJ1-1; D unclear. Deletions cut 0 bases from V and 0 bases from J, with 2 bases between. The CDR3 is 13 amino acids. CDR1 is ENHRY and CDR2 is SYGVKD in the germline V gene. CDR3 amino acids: CAISESVNTEAFF. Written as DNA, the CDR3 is TGTGCCATCAGTGAGTCAGTGAACACTGAAGCTTTCTTT.

The CDR3 sequence is CASSSPTRGQETQFF. The CDR3 coding sequence is TGCGCCAGCAGCTCCCCGACTAGGGGCCAAGAGACCCAGTTCTTC. The chain uses TRBV5-1 and TRBJ2-5, with D tentatively TRBD2 (6 bases). The J call may be faulty, since TRBJ2-1 better matches the DNA end. This CDR3 contains 15 residues. The V gene's germline CDR1 is SGHRS and CDR2 YFSETQ.

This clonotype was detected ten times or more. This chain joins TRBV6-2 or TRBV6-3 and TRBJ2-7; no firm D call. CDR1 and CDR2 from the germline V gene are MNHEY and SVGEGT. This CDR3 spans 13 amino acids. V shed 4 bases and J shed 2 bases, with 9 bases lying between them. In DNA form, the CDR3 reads TGTGCCAGCAGTTTTAAGACGACCTACGAGCAGTACTTC. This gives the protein CASSFKTTYEQYF.

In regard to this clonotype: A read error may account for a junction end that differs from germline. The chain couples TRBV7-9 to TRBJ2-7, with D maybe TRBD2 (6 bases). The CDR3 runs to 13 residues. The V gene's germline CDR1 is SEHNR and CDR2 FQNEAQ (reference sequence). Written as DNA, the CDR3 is TGTGCCAGCAGCTCCGCGGGATCTTCTAGCCCATGGTTC. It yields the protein CASSSAGSSSPWF.

CDR3 DNA: TGTGCCAGCAGGAGACTAGGGAGCACAGATACGCAGTATTTT. Translation gives CASRRLGSTDTQYF. The chain carries TRBV6-2 or TRBV6-3 and TRBJ2-3, with D perhaps TRBD2 (6 bases). Trimming pared 6 bases from V and 0 bases from J, leaving 10 bases between. This CDR3 has 14 residues. Looked up from germline, CDR1 is MNHEY and CDR2 is SVGEGT.

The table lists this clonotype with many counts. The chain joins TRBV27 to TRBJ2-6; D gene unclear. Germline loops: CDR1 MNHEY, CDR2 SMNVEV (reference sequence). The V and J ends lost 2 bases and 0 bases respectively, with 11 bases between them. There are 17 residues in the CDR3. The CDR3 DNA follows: TGTGCCAGCAGTTTAGGCGGACCCAGCTCTGGGGCCAACGTCCTGACTTTC. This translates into CASSLGGPSSGANVLTF.

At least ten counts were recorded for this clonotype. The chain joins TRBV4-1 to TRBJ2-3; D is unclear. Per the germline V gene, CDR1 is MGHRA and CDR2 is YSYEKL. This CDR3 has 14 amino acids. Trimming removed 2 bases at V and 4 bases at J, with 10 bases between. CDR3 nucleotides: TGCGCCAGCAGCCAACTCTCAGTCGCAGATACGCAGTATTTT. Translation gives CASSQLSVADTQYF.

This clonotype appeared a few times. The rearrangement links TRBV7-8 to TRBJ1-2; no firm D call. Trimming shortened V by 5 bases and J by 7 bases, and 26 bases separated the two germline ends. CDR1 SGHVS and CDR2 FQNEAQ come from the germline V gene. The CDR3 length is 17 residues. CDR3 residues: CASSMTMVRGDATGYTF. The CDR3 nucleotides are TGTGCCAGCAGCATGACCATGGTTCGAGGAGACGCCACTGGCTACACCTTC. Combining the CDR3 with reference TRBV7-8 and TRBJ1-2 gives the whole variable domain GAGVSQSPRYKVAKRGQDVALRCDPISGHVSLFWYQQALGQGPEFLTYFQNEAQLDKSGLPSDRFFAERPEGSVSTLKIQRTQQEDSAVYLCASSMTMVRGDATGYTFGSGTRLTVV.

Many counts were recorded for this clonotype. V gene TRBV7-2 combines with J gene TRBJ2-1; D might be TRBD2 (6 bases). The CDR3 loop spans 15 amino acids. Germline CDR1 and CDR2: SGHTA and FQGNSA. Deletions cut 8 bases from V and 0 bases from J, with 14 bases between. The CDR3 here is CASAERASSYNEQFF. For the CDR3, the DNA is TGTGCCAGCGCTGAGCGGGCCAGCTCCTACAATGAGCAGTTCTTC.

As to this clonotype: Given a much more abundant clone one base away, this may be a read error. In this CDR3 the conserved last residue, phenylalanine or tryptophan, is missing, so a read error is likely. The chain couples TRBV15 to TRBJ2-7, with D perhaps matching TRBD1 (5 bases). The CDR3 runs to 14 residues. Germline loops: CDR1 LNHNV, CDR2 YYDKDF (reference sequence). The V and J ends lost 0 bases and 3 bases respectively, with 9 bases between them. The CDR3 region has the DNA TGTGCCACCAGCAGAGATCAGGGTCGCTACGAGCAGTACTCC. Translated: CATSRDQGRYEQYS.

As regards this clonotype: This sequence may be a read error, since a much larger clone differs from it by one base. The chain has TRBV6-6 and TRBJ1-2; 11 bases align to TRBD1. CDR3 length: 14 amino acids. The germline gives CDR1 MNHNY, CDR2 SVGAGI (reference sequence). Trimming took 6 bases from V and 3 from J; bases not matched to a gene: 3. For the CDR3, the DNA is TGTGCCAGCAGACCGGGACAGGGGGACTATGGCTACACCTTC. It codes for CASRPGQGDYGYTF.

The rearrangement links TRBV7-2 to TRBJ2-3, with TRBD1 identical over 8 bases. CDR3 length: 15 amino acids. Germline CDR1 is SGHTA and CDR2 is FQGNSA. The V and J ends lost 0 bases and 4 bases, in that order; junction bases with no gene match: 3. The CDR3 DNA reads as TGTGCCAGCAGCTTAGCTAGGACAGGGCCAGATACGCAGTATTTT. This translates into CASSLARTGPDTQYF.

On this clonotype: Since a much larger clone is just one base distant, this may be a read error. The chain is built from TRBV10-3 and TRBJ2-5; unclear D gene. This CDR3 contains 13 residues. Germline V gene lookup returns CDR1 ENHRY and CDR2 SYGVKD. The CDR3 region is CAVSMTLQETQYF. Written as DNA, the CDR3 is TGTGCCGTCAGTATGACTCTTCAAGAGACCCAGTACTTC.

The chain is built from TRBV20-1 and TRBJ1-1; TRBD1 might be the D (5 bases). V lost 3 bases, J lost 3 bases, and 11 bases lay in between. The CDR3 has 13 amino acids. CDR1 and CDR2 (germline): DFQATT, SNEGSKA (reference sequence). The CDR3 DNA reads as TGCAGTGCTAGGGATGACAGCCACACTGAAGCTTTCTTT. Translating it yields CSARDDSHTEAFF.

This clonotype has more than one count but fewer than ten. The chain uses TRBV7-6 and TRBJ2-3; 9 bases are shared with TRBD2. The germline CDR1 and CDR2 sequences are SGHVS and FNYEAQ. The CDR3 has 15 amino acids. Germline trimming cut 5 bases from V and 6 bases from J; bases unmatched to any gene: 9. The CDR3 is CASSPGAGGVDTQYF. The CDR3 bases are TGTGCCAGCAGCCCCGGGGCGGGGGGGGTTGATACGCAGTATTTT.